The 25 T cell receptor beta chains below were found in one sample sequenced in a study of shared clonotypes between healthy human individuals. TCRdb keeps only in-frame clones here, not all; method: immunoSEQ multiplex PCR. This sample has 2.3 million or so clones, with 80% to 95% found just once. The sample comprised naive CD4+ T cells from PBMCs. Regarding subset: CD45RA+ positively selected. All receptors come from a man aged 18 to 29 in good health. Some clones in this sample may be carry-over from other donors' samples.

This rearrangement joins TRBV7-2 to TRBJ1-6, with 7 bases lining up with TRBD1. V gave up 5 bases and J gave up 9 bases; unmatched junction bases: 10. Germline-derived CDR1 and CDR2 are SGHTA and FQGNSA. The CDR3 runs 15 residues. The CDR3 DNA is TGTGCCAGCAGCCCCCGTGAGGGGGCGAGTTCACCCCTCCACTTT. Its translation: CASSPREGASSPLHF.

The V and J genes are TRBV5-6 and TRBJ2-3; 11 bases agree with TRBD2. This CDR3 region has 15 residues. V lost 3 bases and J lost 3; bases outside the gene matches: 3. In germline, CDR1 is SGHDT, CDR2 YYEEEE. CDR3 sequence: CASSWGLAETDTQYF. DNA for the CDR3: TGTGCCAGCAGCTGGGGACTAGCGGAGACAGATACGCAGTATTTT.

The chain uses TRBV25-1 and TRBJ2-5; no definite D call. V gave up 3 bases and J gave up 0 bases, with 8 bases separating them. The germline V gene has CDR1 MGHDK and CDR2 SYGVNS. The CDR3 has 14 residues. CDR3 amino acids: CASSDRNYQETQYF. The CDR3 DNA reads as TGTGCCAGCAGTGACCGCAACTACCAAGAGACCCAGTACTTC.

The rearrangement uses TRBV5-1 and TRBJ1-3; no clear D. V was clipped by 0 bases and J by 0 bases, with 10 bases between them. The germline V gene has CDR1 SGHRS and CDR2 YFSETQ. The CDR3 is made up of 16 amino acids. CDR3 in DNA: TGCGCCAGCAGCTTGGCCGTCGGAAACTCTGGAAACACCATATATTTT. Translating gives CASSLAVGNSGNTIYF. Looking up the rest from reference TRBV5-1 and TRBJ1-3 gives the full variable domain: KAGVTQTPRYLIKTRGQQVTLSCSPISGHRSVSWYQQTPGQGLQFLFEYFSETQRNKGNFPGRFSGRQFSNSRSEMNVSTLELGDSALYLCASSLAVGNSGNTIYFGEGSWLTVV.

The chain recombines TRBV19 with TRBJ1-1; D perhaps matches TRBD1 (5 bases). The CDR3 has 15 residues. Trimming shortened V by 3 bases and J by 3 bases, and 14 bases separated the two germline ends. Germline V CDR1 and CDR2: LNHDA, SQIVND (reference sequence). The CDR3 DNA follows: TGTGCCAGTAGTATTGGGGGGAGGACGCACACTGAAGCTTTCTTT. Its translation is CASSIGGRTHTEAFF.

This chain connects TRBV4-2 to TRBJ1-2; D unresolved. Germline CDR1 reads LGHNA; CDR2 reads YNFKEQ. Between the trimmed V and J ends, which lost 1 base and 13 bases, there was a span of 13 bases. The CDR3 extends over 12 amino acids. The DNA for the CDR3 is TGTGCCAGCAGCCAAGCGGGATACACTCCCACCTTC. Protein sequence: CASSQAGYTPTF.

This chain links TRBV11-2 with TRBJ2-5, with D tentatively TRBD2 (6 bases). The J call is doubtful: the DNA matches TRBJ2-7 better. The CDR3 has 16 amino acids. Germline V CDR1 and CDR2: SGHAT, FQNNGV. The CDR3 loop is CASSRDVGTPFDEQYF. In nucleotides, the CDR3 is TGTGCCAGCAGCCGTGATGTAGGGACTCCCTTCGACGAGCAGTACTTC.

The CDR3 here is CASSYTGMRGYTF. CDR3 nucleotides: TGTGCCAGCAGTTACACAGGGATGCGGGGCTACACCTTC. The J gene is TRBJ1-2, the V gene TRBV6-5; D is perhaps TRBD1 (6 bases). V was pared by 2 bases and J by 8 bases, with 12 bases between. The length of the CDR3 is 13 residues. Germline V lookup: CDR1 MNHEY, CDR2 SVGAGI.

The J gene is TRBJ2-3, the V gene TRBV28, with D possibly being TRBD2 (6 bases). Germline CDR1 MDHEN, CDR2 SYDVKM. Deletions cut 3 bases from V and 5 bases from J, with 18 bases between. CDR3 length: 16 residues. The CDR3 reads CASSLGLNPKLDTQYF. CDR3 bases: TGTGCCAGCAGTTTGGGACTTAACCCCAAGTTAGATACGCAGTATTTT.

The chain uses TRBV5-6 and TRBJ2-5; D remains ambiguous. V was shortened by 0 bases and J by 0 bases, with 6 bases between the two germline ends. There are 14 residues in the CDR3. The V gene's germline CDR1 is SGHDT and CDR2 YYEEEE. The CDR3 DNA reads as TGTGCCAGCAGCTTGGGACAAGACCAAGAGACCCAGTACTTC. Its protein is CASSLGQDQETQYF.

CDR3: CASSMTSGRTQETQYF. CDR3 bases: TGTGCCAGTAGTATGACTAGCGGGAGAACACAAGAGACCCAGTACTTC. The rearrangement uses TRBV19 and TRBJ2-5, with 12 bases aligning to TRBD2. Germline V gives CDR1 LNHDA, CDR2 SQIVND (reference sequence). The V and J ends lost 3 bases and 2 bases, in that order; junction bases with no gene match: 4. CDR3 length: 16 amino acids.

As regards this clone: The sample contains more than one DNA sequence encoding this CDR3. The gene calls are TRBV18 and TRBJ1-5, with D perhaps matching TRBD1 (5 bases). The CDR3 covers 14 residues. Trimming left V 6 bases short and J 4 bases short, with 13 bases between. Germline-derived CDR1 and CDR2 are KGHSH and LQKENI. CDR3 bases: TGTGCCAGCTCCCCAGGAGGGACTAATCAGCCCCAGCATTTT. It is translated as CASSPGGTNQPQHF.

The chain couples TRBV7-2 to TRBJ1-1; D unresolved. CDR1 SGHTA and CDR2 FQGNSA come from the germline V gene. The V end lost 5 bases, the J end lost 4 bases, and 11 bases lay between the germline ends. This CDR3 region has 13 residues. CDR3 sequence: CASSTQAGTEAFF. The CDR3 DNA reads TGTGCCAGCAGCACCCAGGCGGGCACTGAAGCTTTCTTT.

The chain recombines TRBV4-3 with TRBJ2-2, with TRBD2 matching over 10 bases. With V trimmed by 0 bases and J by 2 bases, 6 bases remained unmatched. The V gene's germline CDR1 is LGHNA and CDR2 YSLEER. The CDR3 runs to 18 residues. This CDR3 is CASSQEPLAGVNTGELFF. In DNA, the CDR3 is TGCGCCAGCAGCCAAGAACCCCTAGCGGGAGTTAACACCGGGGAGCTGTTTTTT.

J is TRBJ1-4 and V is TRBV9; no reliable D call. Germline V lookup: CDR1 SGDLS, CDR2 YYNGEE. V dropped 4 bases and J dropped 0 bases, with 7 bases sitting between them. The CDR3 covers 14 residues. The CDR3 reads CASSPDPTNEKLFF. The CDR3 DNA sequence: TGTGCCAGCAGCCCAGATCCAACTAATGAAAAACTGTTTTTT.

This chain joins TRBV7-2 and TRBJ2-3, with D possibly matching TRBD2 (5 bases). The CDR3 runs to 17 residues. The germline V and J ends were trimmed by 0 bases and 1 base, with 14 bases remaining between them. CDR1 and CDR2 (germline): SGHTA, FQGNSA. The CDR3 spells CASSLALRRSRTDTQYF. The DNA of the CDR3 is TGTGCCAGCAGCTTAGCGCTTCGGAGGAGTCGCACAGATACGCAGTATTTT.

This clone has only one observation. The same CDR3 also results from other DNA sequences found in this sample. The chain uses TRBV5-1 and TRBJ2-7; no definite D call. V lost 4 bases, J lost 2 bases, and 7 bases lay in between. CDR1 and CDR2 from the germline V gene are SGHRS and YFSETQ. The CDR3 is made up of 12 amino acids. The CDR3: CASSLNTYEQYF. Here the CDR3 DNA reads TGCGCCAGCAGCCTAAACACCTACGAGCAGTACTTC.

The chain combines TRBV9 with TRBJ2-2, with 9 bases that match TRBD2. The germline V gene encodes CDR1 SGDLS and CDR2 YYNGEE. V shed 3 bases and J 4 bases; nucleotides not matched to a gene: 13. The CDR3 runs to 18 residues. The DNA for the CDR3 is TGTGCCAGCAGCGAGGCGGGAGGGCCAGGCTACGGCACCGGGGAGCTGTTTTTT. Encoded protein: CASSEAGGPGYGTGELFF. The full variable domain, in which reference TRBV9 and TRBJ2-2 provide the parts outside the CDR3, is DSGVTQTPKHLITATGQRVTLRCSPRSGDLSVYWYQQSLDQGLQFLIQYYNGEERAKGNILERFSAQQFPDLHSELNLSSLELGDSALYFCASSEAGGPGYGTGELFFGEGSRLTVL.

This chain joins TRBV29-1 and TRBJ2-7; 11 bases map to TRBD2. Looked up from germline, CDR1 is SQVTM and CDR2 is ANQGSEA. This CDR3 comprises 14 residues. After removal of 7 bases from V and 4 bases from J, the junction contained 9 bases not matched to a gene. The CDR3: CSARSVAGGYEQYF. CDR3 nucleotide sequence: TGCAGCGCCCGGTCCGTAGCGGGAGGGTACGAGCAGTACTTC.

The chain combines TRBV27 with TRBJ2-6; TRBD1 matches 7 bases. Germline values: CDR1 MNHEY, CDR2 SMNVEV (reference sequence). Losses at the gene ends were 2 bases for V and 0 bases for J; bases not matched to a gene: 7. The length of the CDR3 is 18 residues. CDR3 in amino acids: CASSLKRGQPSGANVLTF. CDR3 sequence (DNA): TGTGCCAGCAGTTTAAAAAGGGGACAGCCCTCTGGGGCCAACGTCCTGACTTTC.

The chain carries TRBV11-3 and TRBJ2-3, with TRBD1 as a possible D gene (6 bases). Trimming took off 8 bases at V and 1 base at J, with 10 bases between the two ends. CDR1 is SGHNT, CDR2 YENEEA, per germline. The CDR3 has 13 amino acids. The chain's CDR3 is CASGRQGTDTQYF. CDR3 nucleotides: TGTGCCAGCGGCAGACAGGGCACAGATACGCAGTATTTT. Full variable domain (missing parts from reference TRBV11-3 and TRBJ2-3): EAGVVQSPRYKIIEKKQPVAFWCNPISGHNTLYWYLQNLGQGPELLIRYENEEAVDDSQLPKDRFSAERLKGVDSTLKIQPAELGDSAVYLCASGRQGTDTQYFGPGTRLTVL.

The rearrangement uses TRBV4-3 and TRBJ1-2; D remains ambiguous. The CDR3 has 14 residues. Trimming pared 0 bases from V and 0 bases from J, leaving 5 bases between. Germline CDR1 LGHNA, CDR2 YSLEER. This CDR3 is CASSQEKANYGYTF. In DNA, the CDR3 is TGCGCCAGCAGCCAAGAAAAAGCTAACTATGGCTACACCTTC.

The chain recombines TRBV19 with TRBJ2-7; 8 bases are shared with TRBD1. This CDR3 is 14 amino acids long. Trimming removed 7 bases from V and 0 bases from J; junction bases left unmatched: 5. CDR1 LNHDA and CDR2 SQIVND come from the germline V gene (reference sequence). The CDR3 DNA reads TGTGCCAGTAACCGGGACAGGAGCTCCTACGAGCAGTACTTC. Translation gives CASNRDRSSYEQYF.

The chain employs TRBV25-1 and TRBJ1-1; D is unclear. Trimming took 0 bases from V and 4 from J, leaving 6 bases between them. The CDR3 consists of 13 residues. CDR1 and CDR2 (germline): MGHDK, SYGVNS. The CDR3 spells CASSEYLSTEAFF. The DNA of the CDR3 is TGTGCCAGCAGTGAATACCTGAGCACTGAAGCTTTCTTT.

V is TRBV2 and J is TRBJ2-3; D unclear. Trimming shortened V by 4 bases and J by 0 bases, and 8 bases separated the two germline ends. CDR1 and CDR2 from the germline V gene are SNHLY and FYNNEI. The CDR3 is made up of 14 amino acids. This CDR3 is CASSGVSSTDTQYF. In nucleotides, the CDR3 is TGTGCCAGCAGTGGAGTTTCTAGCACAGATACGCAGTATTTT. Full variable domain (remainder filled in from reference TRBV2 and TRBJ2-3): EPEVTQTPSHQVTQMGQEVILRCVPISNHLYFYWYRQILGQKVEFLVSFYNNEISEKSEIFDDQFSVERPDGSNFTLKIRSTKLEDSAMYFCASSGVSSTDTQYFGPGTRLTVL.